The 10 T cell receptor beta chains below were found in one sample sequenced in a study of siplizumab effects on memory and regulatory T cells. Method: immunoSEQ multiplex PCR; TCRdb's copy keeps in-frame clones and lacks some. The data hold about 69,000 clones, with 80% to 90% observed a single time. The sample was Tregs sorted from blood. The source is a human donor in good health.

The CDR3 DNA is TGTGCCAGCAGTTTCGGACTAGCGGGGTTCTCCTACAATGAGCAGTTCTTC. This gives the protein CASSFGLAGFSYNEQFF. V usage is TRBV27 and J usage is TRBJ2-1; 12 nucleotides match TRBD2. This CDR3 spans 17 amino acids. The V gene's germline CDR1 is MNHEY and CDR2 SMNVEV (reference sequence). With 3 bases clipped from V and 0 bases from J, the junction kept 3 bases outside the gene matches.

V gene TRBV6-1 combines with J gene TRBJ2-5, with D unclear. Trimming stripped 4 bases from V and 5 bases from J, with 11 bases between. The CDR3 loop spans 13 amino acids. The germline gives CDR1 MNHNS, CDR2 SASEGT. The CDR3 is CASSARTRETQYF. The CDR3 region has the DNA TGTGCCAGCAGTGCACGGACCCGGGAGACCCAGTACTTC.

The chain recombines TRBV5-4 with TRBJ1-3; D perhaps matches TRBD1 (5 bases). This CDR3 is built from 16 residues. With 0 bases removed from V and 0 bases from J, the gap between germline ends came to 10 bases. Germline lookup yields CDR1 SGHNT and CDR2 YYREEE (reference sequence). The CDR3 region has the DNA TGTGCCAGCAGCTTGGGCAGGGAGAACTCTGGAAACACCATATATTTT. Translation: CASSLGRENSGNTIYF.

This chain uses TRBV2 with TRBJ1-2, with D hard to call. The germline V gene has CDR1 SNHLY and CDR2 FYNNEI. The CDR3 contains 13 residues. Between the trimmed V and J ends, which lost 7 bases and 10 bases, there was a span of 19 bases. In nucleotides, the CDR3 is TGTGCCAGCAAAGGCACAGCTACCCCAAACTACACCTTC. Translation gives CASKGTATPNYTF. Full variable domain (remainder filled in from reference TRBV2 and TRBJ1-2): EPEVTQTPSHQVTQMGQEVILRCVPISNHLYFYWYRQILGQKVEFLVSFYNNEISEKSEIFDDQFSVERPDGSNFTLKIRSTKLEDSAMYFCASKGTATPNYTFGSGTRLTVV.

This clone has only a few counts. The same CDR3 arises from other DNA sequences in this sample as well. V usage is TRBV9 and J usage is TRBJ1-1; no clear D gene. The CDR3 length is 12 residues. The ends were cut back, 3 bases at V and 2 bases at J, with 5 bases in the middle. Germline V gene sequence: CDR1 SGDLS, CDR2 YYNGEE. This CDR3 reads CASSGSNTEAFF. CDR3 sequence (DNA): TGTGCCAGCAGCGGGTCAAACACTGAAGCTTTCTTT.

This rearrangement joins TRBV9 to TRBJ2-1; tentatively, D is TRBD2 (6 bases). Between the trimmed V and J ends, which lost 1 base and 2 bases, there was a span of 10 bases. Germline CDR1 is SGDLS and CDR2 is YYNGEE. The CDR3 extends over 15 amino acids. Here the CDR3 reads CASSVIGGAYNEQFF. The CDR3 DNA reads TGTGCCAGCAGCGTAATAGGAGGGGCCTACAATGAGCAGTTCTTC.

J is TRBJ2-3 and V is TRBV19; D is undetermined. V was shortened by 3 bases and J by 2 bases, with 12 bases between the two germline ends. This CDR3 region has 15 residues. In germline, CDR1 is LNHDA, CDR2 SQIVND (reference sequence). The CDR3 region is CASSMDGVSTDTQYF. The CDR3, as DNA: TGTGCCAGTAGTATGGATGGGGTATCCACAGATACGCAGTATTTT. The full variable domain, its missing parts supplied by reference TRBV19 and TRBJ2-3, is DGGITQSPKYLFRKEGQNVTLSCEQNLNHDAMYWYRQDPGQGLRLIYYSQIVNDFQKGDIAEGYSVSREKKESFPLTVTSAQKNPTAFYLCASSMDGVSTDTQYFGPGTRLTVL.

CDR3 loop: CASSLEGLTGELFF. The DNA of the CDR3 is TGCGCCAGCAGCTTGGAAGGACTAACCGGGGAGCTGTTTTTT. The chain employs TRBV5-1 and TRBJ2-2; TRBD2 is a possible D gene (6 bases). Trimming took 0 bases from V and 5 from J, leaving 8 bases between them. Germline CDR1 reads SGHRS; CDR2 reads YFSETQ. There are 14 residues in the CDR3.

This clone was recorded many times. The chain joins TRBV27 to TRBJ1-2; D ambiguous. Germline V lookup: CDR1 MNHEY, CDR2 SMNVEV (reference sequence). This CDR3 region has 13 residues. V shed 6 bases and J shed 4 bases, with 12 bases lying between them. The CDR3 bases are TGTGCCAGCAGGGACGTAATCTCCTATGGCTACACCTTC. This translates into CASRDVISYGYTF.

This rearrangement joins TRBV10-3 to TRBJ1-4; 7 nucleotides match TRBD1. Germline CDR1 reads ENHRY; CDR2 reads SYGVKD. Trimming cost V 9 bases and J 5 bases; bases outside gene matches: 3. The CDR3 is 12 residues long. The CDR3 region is CAIRDRNEKLFF. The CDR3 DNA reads TGTGCCATTAGGGACAGAAATGAAAAACTGTTTTTT.